This T cell receptor (beta chain) stems from a study of blood T cell repertoires in COVID-19. Measured with immunoSEQ multiplex PCR; TCRdb has only the in-frame clones, and not every one. The sample consists of tens of thousands of clones, around 90% of them appearing once. The J segment lost 7 bases and the V segment lost 6 bases, leaving 3 bases of the junction unmatched. The CDR3 has 14 residues. The germline CDR1 and CDR2 sequences are MNHEY and SVGAGI. The sequence was collected from a man aged 45-60 years with active COVID-19. V gene TRBV6-5 combines with J gene TRBJ1-6; the match to TRBD1 covers 10 bases. The source material was peripheral blood. CDR3 protein: CASRRQGANSPLHF. CDR3 bases: TGTGCCAGCAGAAGACAGGGGGCGAATTCACCCCTCCACTTT.